This T cell receptor beta chain was sequenced in a study of blood T cell repertoires in acute mononucleosis (dated by TCRdb to about 2020). For the wider study: Convalescent samples, which represented the memory response, were taken 5 to 8 months after the acute presentation. A mean blood EBV load of around 3.8 log10 genome copies per million B cells was observed during acute infection, and a mean blood EBV load of around 2.6 was observed at convalescence.

What the work shows at the level of the full study, not this receptor alone: Although only approximately 10% of unique acute clonotypes carried over into convalescence, these persisting clonotypes made up most of the response, and the remainder were seemingly replaced by new, diverse de novo clonotypes. Low acute-to-convalescent clonotype overlap might partly reflect sampling error, because only a fraction of each donor's blood was analyzed. GLC-BM selection appeared to involve both chains, including public TCRbeta motifs on BV14-BJ2 and BV20-BJ1 alongside a TCRalpha motif on AV5-AJ31. The cohort comprised only a few donors, so group averages rested on very few individuals.

The length of the CDR3 is 14 amino acids, counting both ends. The sequence is cut down to CDR3 DNA, 42 bases in frame from base 1. The germline V gene yields LGHNA for CDR1 and YNFKEQ for CDR2. V loses 2 bases of germline sequence and J loses 1 base, and the interval between the two ends is 9 bases. The sample's time point label, in plain terms: convalescence about 6 months (5-8 months) after acute presentation (visit 7). Over primary infection, the study followed CD8 T cell responses to two immunodominant EBV epitopes: BRLF1 109 (YVL-BR) and BMLF1 280 (GLC-BM). Primary EBV infection was taken to be indicated by a positive serum heterophile antibody test and EBV viral capsid antigen-specific IgM. Magnetic positive selection (MACS) was first used to enrich total CD8 T cells from PBMCs. Live CD3+ CD8+ tetramer+ cells were sorted on a FACSAria III to over 90% purity. A PE-conjugated tetramer loaded with the BMLF1 280-288 peptide was used to sort the cells. Directly ex vivo after tetramer sorting, the TCR repertoires of EBV epitope-specific CD8 T cells were deep-sequenced at acute infection and at convalescence. The donors were a few individuals between roughly 18 and 30 years old who had clinical acute infectious mononucleosis and laboratory evidence of primary EBV infection. Heparinized peripheral blood was drawn at clinical presentation with mononucleosis symptoms and was drawn again about 6 months later. PBMCs were isolated by Ficoll-Paque density gradient centrifugation.

For TCR profiling, total RNA from at least 10,000 sorted tetramer+ CD8 T cells was reverse transcribed into cDNA. PCR with primers that anneal to V and J regions amplified CDR3 regions and added unique molecular identifiers to track templates. Profiling of the TCRalpha and TCRbeta chains was done on the immunoSEQ platform, including the sequencing and error-correction standards of that platform. Per the source publication's procedure: Clonal copy numbers were corrected for sequencing and PCR errors, and CDR3s were defined per IMGT conventions. Analysis was restricted to productive rearrangements and performed with immunoSEQ Analyzer versions 2.0 and 3.0, while gene-pairing frequencies underwent further processing in Microsoft Excel. Circos plots were used to visualize V-J pairings, and MEME plus a custom motifSearch program were used to find CDR3 motifs. The OLGA algorithm was used to calculate the probability of generation of TCR sequences. A clonotype seen at both visits was called persistent, a clonotype seen only at the acute visit was called nonpersistent, and a clonotype seen only at convalescence was called de novo. An amino acid clonotype used by more than one donor was defined as a public TCR. TCRdb provides this immuneACCESS table in a form limited to in-frame rearrangements. Some clones are lacking; in checked studies, under half of them reflect an unresolved V gene, and why the rest are absent is not known. That table gives V, J and clone size, and the DNA gave D and trimming. This sample comprises around 2,700 clones, 25% of them detected only once. About half of the sample is in the top ten clones.

This clone has a handful of counts. A far larger clone is one base from this, pointing to a likely read error. It is likely a read error, because the conserved phenylalanine at the end of the CDR3 is missing. This sample comprised EBV GLC epitope tetramer+ CD8+ T cells sorted from PBMCs, obtained during convalescence from infectious mononucleosis. Per the publication, the cell subset or site label means: CD8 T cells binding tetramer with EBV BMLF1 280-288 peptide (GLC-BM). This chain joins TRBV4-2 to TRBJ2-7, with an unclear D gene assignment. This receptor was taken from a woman between 18 and 29 years old with infectious mononucleosis caused by EBV. The CDR3: CASSQIAGSYEQYC. The sequence in DNA is TGTGCCAGCAGCCAAATTGCAGGATCCTACGAGCAGTACTGC.